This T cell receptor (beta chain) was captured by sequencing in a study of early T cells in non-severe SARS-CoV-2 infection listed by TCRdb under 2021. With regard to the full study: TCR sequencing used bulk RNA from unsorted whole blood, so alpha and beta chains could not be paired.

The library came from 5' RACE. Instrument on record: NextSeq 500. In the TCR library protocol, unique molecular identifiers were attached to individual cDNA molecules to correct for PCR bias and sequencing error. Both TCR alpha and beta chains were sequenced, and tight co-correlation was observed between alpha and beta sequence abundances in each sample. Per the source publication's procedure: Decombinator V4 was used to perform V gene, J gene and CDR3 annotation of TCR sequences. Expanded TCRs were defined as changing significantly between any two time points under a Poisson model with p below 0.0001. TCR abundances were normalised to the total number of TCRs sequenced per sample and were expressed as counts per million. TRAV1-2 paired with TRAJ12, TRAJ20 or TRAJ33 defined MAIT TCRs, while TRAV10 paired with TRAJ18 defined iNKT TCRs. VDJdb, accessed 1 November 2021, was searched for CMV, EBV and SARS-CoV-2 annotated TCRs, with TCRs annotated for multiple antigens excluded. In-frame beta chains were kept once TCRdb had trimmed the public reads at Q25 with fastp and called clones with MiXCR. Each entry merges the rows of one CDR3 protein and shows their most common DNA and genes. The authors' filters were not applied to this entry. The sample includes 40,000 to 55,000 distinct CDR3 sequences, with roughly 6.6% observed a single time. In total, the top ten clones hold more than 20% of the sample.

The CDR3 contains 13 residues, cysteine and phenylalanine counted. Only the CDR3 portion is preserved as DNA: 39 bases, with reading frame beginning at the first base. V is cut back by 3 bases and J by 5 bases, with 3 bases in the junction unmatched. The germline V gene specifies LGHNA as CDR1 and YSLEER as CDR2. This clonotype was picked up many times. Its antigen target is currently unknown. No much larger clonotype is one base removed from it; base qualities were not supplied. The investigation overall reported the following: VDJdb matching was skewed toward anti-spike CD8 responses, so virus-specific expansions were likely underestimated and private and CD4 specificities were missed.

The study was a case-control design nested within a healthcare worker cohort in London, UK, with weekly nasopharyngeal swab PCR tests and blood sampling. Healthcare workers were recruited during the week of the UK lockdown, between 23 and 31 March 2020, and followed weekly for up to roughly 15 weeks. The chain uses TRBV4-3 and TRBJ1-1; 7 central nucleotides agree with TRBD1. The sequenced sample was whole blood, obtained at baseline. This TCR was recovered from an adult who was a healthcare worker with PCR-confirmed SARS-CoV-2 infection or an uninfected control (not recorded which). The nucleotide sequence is TGCGCCAGCAGCCAGACGGACAGGACTGAAGCTTTCTTT. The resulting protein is CASSQTDRTEAFF.